Described below is a single T cell receptor beta chain sequence and its context. A junction end diverges from the germline sequence, so it may reflect a read error. How the authors handled the data: Reference gene primers were amplified, and this amplification served to estimate nucleated cell counts. Clones were read by immunoSEQ multiplex PCR, and TCRdb kept only the in-frame ones, dropping some. V, J and clone size derive from that table, while D and trimming were established from the DNA sequence. The sample holds tens of thousands of clones, more than 75% seen once. The data stem from a study of blood T cell repertoires in COVID-19. Study as a whole: There were acute and convalescent COVID-19 samples, and they came from the United States, Italy and Spain. PBMCs, B-cell-depleted T cells, or T cells provided the cDNA or gDNA that made up the material.

This CDR3 has 10 amino acids. CDR1 and CDR2 (germline): MNHEY, SVGAGI. The J gene is TRBJ2-1, the V gene TRBV6-5; D gene unclear. The sample taken for sequencing was peripheral blood. The TCR comes from a human donor in a cohort sampled during active COVID-19. DNA for the CDR3: TGTGCCAGCAGTCCCGAGGCCACTATCTTC. This sequence encodes CASSPEATIF.